The 14 T cell receptor beta chains reported below all come from one sample, sequenced in a study of OX40 agonist ivuxolimab in advanced cancers. Assay used: immunoSEQ multiplex PCR; TCRdb lists only in-frame clones, some missing. The sample has some 30,000 clones, around nine tenths seen once; the top ten hold about 9%. Sequenced here: CD4+ or CD8+ T cells sorted from blood, sampled in a trial of the OX40 agonist ivuxolimab. All receptors derive from an adult with an advanced solid tumor such as melanoma, head and neck, liver or kidney cancer.

The rearrangement uses TRBV7-2 and TRBJ1-2, with D possibly matching TRBD1 (5 bases). This CDR3 has 14 amino acids. The germline V gene has CDR1 SGHTA and CDR2 FQGNSA. V was cut by 1 base and J by 13 bases, with 19 bases left in between. DNA for the CDR3: TGTGCCAGCAGCTTAGGCCCAGAGGGGATGGCGTGCACCTTC. Encoded protein: CASSLGPEGMACTF.

This clone is deemed large (0.1 to 1%). The gene calls are TRBV6-5 and TRBJ1-5; D might be TRBD1 (6 bases). Germline CDR1 reads MNHEY; CDR2 reads SVGAGI. There are 14 residues in the CDR3. Between the trimmed V and J ends, which lost 5 bases and 3 bases, there was a span of 11 bases. For the CDR3, the DNA is TGTGCCAGCAGTGAAGACAGGACCAATCAGCCCCAGCATTTT. Protein sequence: CASSEDRTNQPQHF.

The V call is TRBV6-6, the J call TRBJ2-5, with D tentatively TRBD1 (6 bases). The CDR3 has 13 residues. Trimming removed 6 bases at V and 3 bases at J, with 11 bases between. Germline V gene lookup returns CDR1 MNHNY and CDR2 SVGAGI (reference sequence). In DNA, the CDR3 is TGTGCCAGCAGCATAGGGGGAGAAGAGACCCAGTACTTC. The encoded protein is CASSIGGEETQYF.

The chain links TRBV5-5 to TRBJ1-2; D perhaps matches TRBD1 (6 bases). The CDR3 is 16 amino acids. The V gene lost 0 bases and the J gene lost 0 bases, with 12 bases spanning the gap. Germline V gene sequence: CDR1 SGHKS, CDR2 YYEKEE (reference sequence). The CDR3 DNA follows: TGTGCCAGCAGCTTGGTACAGGGATTAACTAACTATGGCTACACCTTC. It is translated as CASSLVQGLTNYGYTF.

The V gene is TRBV19, the J gene TRBJ2-7; 9 bases line up with TRBD2. The CDR3 is made up of 15 amino acids. V was clipped by 1 base and J by 3 bases; unmatched bases: 4. Per the germline V gene, CDR1 is LNHDA and CDR2 is SQIVND (reference sequence). CDR3 protein: CASSIASGIIYEQYF. In nucleotides, the CDR3 is TGTGCCAGTAGTATAGCTAGCGGGATAATCTACGAGCAGTACTTC.

The chain combines TRBV19 with TRBJ1-1; no reliable D call. The CDR3 has 12 amino acids. Per the germline V gene, CDR1 is LNHDA and CDR2 is SQIVND (reference sequence). V was clipped by 1 base and J by 7 bases, with 7 bases between them. CDR3 residues: CASSIGANEAFF. Written as DNA, the CDR3 is TGTGCCAGTAGTATAGGGGCTAATGAAGCTTTCTTT.

The V and J genes are TRBV20-1 and TRBJ2-1; D is ambiguous. The CDR3 runs to 11 residues. V was shortened by 6 bases and J by 8 bases, with 11 bases between the two germline ends. Germline V gene lookup returns CDR1 DFQATT and CDR2 SNEGSKA (reference sequence). CDR3 amino acids: CSAPNYDEQFF. The CDR3 DNA follows: TGCAGTGCCCCTAATTACGATGAGCAGTTCTTC.

The CDR3 here is CASSPPPTGGVDEQFF. The DNA of the CDR3 is TGTGCCAGCAGCCCGCCGCCGACAGGGGGTGTCGATGAGCAGTTCTTC. The V gene is TRBV9, the J gene TRBJ2-1; 9 bases map to TRBD1. CDR1 and CDR2 (germline): SGDLS, YYNGEE. The CDR3 length is 16 residues. J gave up 8 bases and V 4 bases, and 13 bases lay outside the gene matches. The full variable domain, rest sourced from reference TRBV9 and TRBJ2-1, is DSGVTQTPKHLITATGQRVTLRCSPRSGDLSVYWYQQSLDQGLQFLIQYYNGEERAKGNILERFSAQQFPDLHSELNLSSLELGDSALYFCASSPPPTGGVDEQFFGPGTRLTVL.

This clone was observed once. The CDR3, as DNA: TGCGCCAGCAGTGATGGACAGAGCTACGAGCAGTACTTC. It specifies CASSDGQSYEQYF. The V call is TRBV10-1, the J call TRBJ2-7; tentatively, D is TRBD1 (6 bases). CDR3 size: 13 residues. V gave up 3 bases and J gave up 3 bases, with 9 bases separating them. CDR1 is WNHNN, CDR2 SYGVQD, per germline (reference sequence).

This chain joins TRBV4-3 and TRBJ2-1; 13 positions match TRBD2. Per the germline V gene, CDR1 is LGHNA and CDR2 is YSLEER. The trim removed 0 bases at V and 4 bases at J, leaving 3 bases unmatched. The CDR3 is 17 residues long. The CDR3 region is CASSQEPGLAGYNEQFF. DNA of the CDR3: TGCGCCAGCAGCCAAGAACCGGGACTAGCGGGGTACAATGAGCAGTTCTTC.

This clone was counted a single time. The chain carries TRBV2 and TRBJ1-2; tentative D call: TRBD1 (5 bases). This CDR3 comprises 14 residues. V was trimmed by 8 bases and J by 0 bases, leaving 13 bases between them. Looked up from germline, CDR1 is SNHLY and CDR2 is FYNNEI. The CDR3 loop is CASLDIEANYGYTF. CDR3 in DNA: TGTGCCAGCTTGGACATTGAAGCTAACTATGGCTACACCTTC.

CDR3 in amino acids: CASSYSVDYGYTF. The CDR3 nucleotides read TGTGCCAGCAGTTACTCGGTAGACTATGGCTACACCTTC. The chain joins TRBV6-6 to TRBJ1-2; no clear D. Germline assignment: CDR1 MNHNY and CDR2 SVGAGI (reference sequence). The CDR3 has 13 amino acids. V dropped 0 bases and J dropped 3 bases, with 5 bases sitting between them.

V is TRBV2 and J is TRBJ2-7; D uncertain. This CDR3 spans 16 amino acids. Germline V gene data show CDR1 as SNHLY and CDR2 as FYNNEI. Deletions cut 2 bases from V and 5 bases from J, with 19 bases between. The CDR3 DNA reads TGTGCCAGCAGTGAACTGTATCAGAGCAACCTGGACGAGCAGTACTTC. This sequence encodes CASSELYQSNLDEQYF. The variable domain in full, completed from reference TRBV2 and TRBJ2-7, reads EPEVTQTPSHQVTQMGQEVILRCVPISNHLYFYWYRQILGQKVEFLVSFYNNEISEKSEIFDDQFSVERPDGSNFTLKIRSTKLEDSAMYFCASSELYQSNLDEQYFGPGTRLTVT.

The sample holds a few counts of this clone. The chain employs TRBV9 and TRBJ1-1; D remains ambiguous. This CDR3 spans 13 amino acids. The V end lost 3 bases, the J end lost 1 base, and 7 bases lay between the germline ends. The V gene's germline CDR1 is SGDLS and CDR2 YYNGEE. The chain's CDR3 is CASSAAENTEAFF. The CDR3 bases are TGTGCCAGCAGCGCGGCGGAGAACACTGAAGCTTTCTTT. Based on the CDR3 plus reference TRBV9 and TRBJ1-1, the full variable domain is DSGVTQTPKHLITATGQRVTLRCSPRSGDLSVYWYQQSLDQGLQFLIQYYNGEERAKGNILERFSAQQFPDLHSELNLSSLELGDSALYFCASSAAENTEAFFGQGTRLTVV.